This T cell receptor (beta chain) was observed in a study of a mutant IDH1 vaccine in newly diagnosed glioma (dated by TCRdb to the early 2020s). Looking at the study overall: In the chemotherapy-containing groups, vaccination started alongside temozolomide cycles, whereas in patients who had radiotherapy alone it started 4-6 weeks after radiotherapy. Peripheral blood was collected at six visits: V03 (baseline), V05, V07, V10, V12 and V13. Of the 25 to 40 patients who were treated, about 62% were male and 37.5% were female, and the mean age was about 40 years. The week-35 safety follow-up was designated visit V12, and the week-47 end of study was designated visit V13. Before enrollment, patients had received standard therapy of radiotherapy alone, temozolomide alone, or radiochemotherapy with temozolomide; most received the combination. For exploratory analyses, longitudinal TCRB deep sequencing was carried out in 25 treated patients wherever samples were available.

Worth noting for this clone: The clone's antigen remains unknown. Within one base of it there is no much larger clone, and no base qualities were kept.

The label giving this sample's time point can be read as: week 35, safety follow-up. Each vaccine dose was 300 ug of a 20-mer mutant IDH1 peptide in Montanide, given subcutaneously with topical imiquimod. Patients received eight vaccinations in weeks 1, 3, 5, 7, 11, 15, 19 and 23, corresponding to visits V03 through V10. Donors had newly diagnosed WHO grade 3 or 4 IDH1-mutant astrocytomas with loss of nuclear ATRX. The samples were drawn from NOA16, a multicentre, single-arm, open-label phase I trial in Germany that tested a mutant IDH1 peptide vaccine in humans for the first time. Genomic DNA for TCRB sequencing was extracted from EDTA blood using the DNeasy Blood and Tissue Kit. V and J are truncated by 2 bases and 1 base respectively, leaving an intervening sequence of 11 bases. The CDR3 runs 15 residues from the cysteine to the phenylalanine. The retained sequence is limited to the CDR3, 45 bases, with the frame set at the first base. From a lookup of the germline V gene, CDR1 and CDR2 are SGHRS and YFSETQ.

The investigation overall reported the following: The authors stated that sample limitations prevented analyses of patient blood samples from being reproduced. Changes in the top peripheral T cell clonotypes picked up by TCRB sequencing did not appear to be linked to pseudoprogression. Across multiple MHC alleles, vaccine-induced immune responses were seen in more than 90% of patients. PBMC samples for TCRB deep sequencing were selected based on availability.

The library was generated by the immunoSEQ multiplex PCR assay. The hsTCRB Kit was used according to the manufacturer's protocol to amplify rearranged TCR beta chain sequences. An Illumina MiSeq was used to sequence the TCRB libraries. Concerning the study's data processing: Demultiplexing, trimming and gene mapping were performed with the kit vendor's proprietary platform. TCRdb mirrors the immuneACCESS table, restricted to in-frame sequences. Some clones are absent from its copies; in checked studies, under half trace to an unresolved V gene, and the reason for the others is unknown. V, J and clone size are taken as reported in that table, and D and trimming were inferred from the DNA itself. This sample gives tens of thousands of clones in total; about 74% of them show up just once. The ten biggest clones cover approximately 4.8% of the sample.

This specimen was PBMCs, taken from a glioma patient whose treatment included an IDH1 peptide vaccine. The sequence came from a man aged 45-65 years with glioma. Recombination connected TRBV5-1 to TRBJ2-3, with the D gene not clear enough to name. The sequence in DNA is TGCGCCAGCAGCTTTGAAGACGCTGGCACAGATACGCAGTATTTT. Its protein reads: CASSFEDAGTDTQYF.